The clone carrying this TCR beta chain was observed a handful of times. The antigen is undetermined. Primers: 60 Vbeta forward and 13 Jbeta reverse. Sequencing used immunoSEQ multiplex PCR; TCRdb keeps in-frame clones, though not all of them. The repertoire consists of under 200,000 clones, with around three quarters occurring once and the leading ten covering around 1.9%. V was trimmed by 3 bases and J by 3 bases, leaving 11 bases between them. Germline V gene sequence: CDR1 LNHDA, CDR2 SQIVND (reference sequence). The CDR3 is 14 amino acids. The record originates from a study of cytomegalovirus exposure and HLA in healthy donors. Background on the study: There were 350 to 400 genotyped donors. Of these, 81% fell in the genetic ancestry cluster associated with self-reported Caucasian donors.

Study-level findings and limits: Earlier analysis looked at TCR beta V segments, and most were productive about 90% or about 30% of the time. Indistinguishability led to the exclusion of some V segments, TRBV6-2 and TRBV6-3 included. Most TCRs appeared rarely, but some public TCRs recurred in many donors.

Input material: PBMCs. The origin of this receptor is a man in his forties in good health and CMV-seronegative. The V and J genes are TRBV19 and TRBJ1-1, with TRBD1 as a possible D gene (6 bases). CDR3 nucleotide sequence: TGTGCCAGTAGTATTGGACAGATATACACTGAAGCTTTCTTT. Its translation: CASSIGQIYTEAFF.